The clone carrying this TCR beta chain was detected many times. RNA transcripts were the source from which TCR beta CDR3 regions were amplified. An opening RT-PCR round employed HTBI primers and preceded a second-round multiplex PCR. TCRdb called the multiplex PCR reads again in MiXCR, with one record for every CDR3 protein. In the table there are hundreds of thousands of distinct CDR3 sequences, 22% of which are singletons. The sample comes from a study of Graves' ophthalmopathy and Graves' hyperthyroidism. About the research overall: Ahead of any treatment, peripheral blood was obtained at the initial diagnosis.

This CDR3 spans 14 amino acids. Germline V lookup: CDR1 SGHTA, CDR2 FQGNSA. V lost 1 base, J lost 0 bases, and 6 bases lay in between. Sequenced sample: peripheral blood. This sequence joins TRBV7-2 and TRBJ1-2; unclear D gene. The clonotype originates from a young woman with stable Graves' hyperthyroidism. Some clones in this sample may be carry-over from other donors' samples. The CDR3 here is CASSLERTNYGYTF. CDR3 coding DNA: TGTGCCAGCAGCTTAGAACGGACTAACTATGGCTACACCTTC.